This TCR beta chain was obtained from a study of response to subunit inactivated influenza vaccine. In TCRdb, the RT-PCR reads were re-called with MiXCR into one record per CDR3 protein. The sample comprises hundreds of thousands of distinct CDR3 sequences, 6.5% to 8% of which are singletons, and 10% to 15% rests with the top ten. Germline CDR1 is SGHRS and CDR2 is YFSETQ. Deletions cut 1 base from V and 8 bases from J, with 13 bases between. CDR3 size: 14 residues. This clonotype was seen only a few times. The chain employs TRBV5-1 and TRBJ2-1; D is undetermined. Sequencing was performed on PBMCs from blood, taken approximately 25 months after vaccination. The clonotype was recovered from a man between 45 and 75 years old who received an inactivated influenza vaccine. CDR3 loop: CASSLQRPWDEQFF. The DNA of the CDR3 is TGCGCCAGCAGCTTGCAACGGCCTTGGGATGAGCAGTTCTTC.